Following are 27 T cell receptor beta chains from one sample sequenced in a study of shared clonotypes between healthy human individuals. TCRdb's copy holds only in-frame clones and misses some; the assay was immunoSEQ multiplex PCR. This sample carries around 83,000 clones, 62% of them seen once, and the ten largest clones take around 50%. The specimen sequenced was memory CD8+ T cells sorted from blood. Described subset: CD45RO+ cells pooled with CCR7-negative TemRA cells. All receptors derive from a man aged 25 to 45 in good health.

CDR3 DNA sequence: TGTGCCAGTAGTATAGTAGGGACTAGCGGAAACACAGATACGCAGTATTTT. Translating gives CASSIVGTSGNTDTQYF. The chain joins TRBV19 to TRBJ2-3, with TRBD2 identical over 11 bases. CDR3 length equals 17 residues. With 1 base clipped from V and 2 bases from J, the junction kept 5 bases outside the gene matches. Germline CDR1 reads LNHDA; CDR2 reads SQIVND (reference sequence).

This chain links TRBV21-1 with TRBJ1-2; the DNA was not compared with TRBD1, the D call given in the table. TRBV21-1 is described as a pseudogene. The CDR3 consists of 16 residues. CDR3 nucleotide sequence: TGTGCCAGCAGCCCACCACCGGGACAGATGACCTATGGCTACACCTTC. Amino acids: CASSPPPGQMTYGYTF.

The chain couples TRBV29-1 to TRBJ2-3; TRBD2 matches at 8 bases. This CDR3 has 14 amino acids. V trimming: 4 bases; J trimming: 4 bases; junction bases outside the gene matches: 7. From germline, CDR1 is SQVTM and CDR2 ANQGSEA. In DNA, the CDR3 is TGCAGCGTTGGGGGGACTAGTAACCCAGATACGCAGTATTTT. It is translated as CSVGGTSNPDTQYF.

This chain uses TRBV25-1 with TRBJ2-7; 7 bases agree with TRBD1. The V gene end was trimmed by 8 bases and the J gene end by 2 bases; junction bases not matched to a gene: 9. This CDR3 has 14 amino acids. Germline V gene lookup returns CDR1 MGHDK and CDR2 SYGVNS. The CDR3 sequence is CASLGQGVTYEQYF. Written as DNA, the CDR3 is TGTGCCAGCCTGGGGCAGGGGGTAACCTACGAGCAGTACTTC.

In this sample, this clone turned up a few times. The CDR3 DNA reads as TGCGCCAGCAGCCCCCAGGAGGCCGGTCTAGGGGAGCTGTTTTTT. This codes for CASSPQEAGLGELFF. The chain uses TRBV5-1 and TRBJ2-2; tentatively, D is TRBD2 (5 bases). The germline V gene encodes CDR1 SGHRS and CDR2 YFSETQ. V lost 4 bases to trimming and J lost 8 bases, with 18 bases between them. The CDR3 extends over 15 amino acids.

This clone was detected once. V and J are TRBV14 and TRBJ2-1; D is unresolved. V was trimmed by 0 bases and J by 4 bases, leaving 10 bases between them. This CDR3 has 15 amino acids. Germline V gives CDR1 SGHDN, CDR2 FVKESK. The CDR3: CASSQDFAAYNEQFF. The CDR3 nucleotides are TGTGCCAGCAGCCAAGATTTTGCAGCTTACAATGAGCAGTTCTTC. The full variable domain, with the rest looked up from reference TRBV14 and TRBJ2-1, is EAGVTQFPSHSVIEKGQTVTLRCDPISGHDNLYWYRRVMGKEIKFLLHFVKESKQDESGMPNNRFLAERTGGTYSTLKVQPAELEDSGVYFCASSQDFAAYNEQFFGPGTRLTVL.

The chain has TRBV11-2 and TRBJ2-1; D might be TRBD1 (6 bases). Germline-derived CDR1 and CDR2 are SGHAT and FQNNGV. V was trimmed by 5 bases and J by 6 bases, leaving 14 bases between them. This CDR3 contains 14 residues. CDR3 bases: TGTGCCAGCAGCCCAGACAGGTTGGGCAATGAGCAGTTCTTC. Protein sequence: CASSPDRLGNEQFF.

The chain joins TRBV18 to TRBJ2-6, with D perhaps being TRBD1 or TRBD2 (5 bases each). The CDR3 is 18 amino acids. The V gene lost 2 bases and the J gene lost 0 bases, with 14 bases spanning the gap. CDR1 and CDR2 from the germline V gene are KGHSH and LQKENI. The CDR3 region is CASSPEGDPFSGANVLTF. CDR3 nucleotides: TGTGCCAGCTCACCAGAAGGGGACCCATTCTCTGGGGCCAACGTCCTGACTTTC.

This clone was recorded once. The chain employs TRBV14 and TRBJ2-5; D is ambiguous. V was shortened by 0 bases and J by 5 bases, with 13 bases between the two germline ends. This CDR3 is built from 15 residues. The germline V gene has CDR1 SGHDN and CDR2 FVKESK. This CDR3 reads CASSQEHYSRETQYF. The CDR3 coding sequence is TGTGCCAGCAGCCAAGAACACTACTCCCGGGAGACCCAGTACTTC.

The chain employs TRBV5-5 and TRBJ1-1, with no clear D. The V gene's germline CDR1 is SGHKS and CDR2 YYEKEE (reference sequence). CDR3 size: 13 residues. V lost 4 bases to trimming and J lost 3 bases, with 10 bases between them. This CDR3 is CASSGNSYTEAFF. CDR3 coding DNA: TGTGCCAGCAGCGGTAATAGCTACACTGAAGCTTTCTTT. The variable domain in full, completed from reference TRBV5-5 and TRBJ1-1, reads DAGVTQSPTHLIKTRGQQVTLRCSPISGHKSVSWYQQVLGQGPQFIFQYYEKEERGRGNFPDRFSARQFPNYSSELNVNALLLGDSALYLCASSGNSYTEAFFGQGTRLTVV.

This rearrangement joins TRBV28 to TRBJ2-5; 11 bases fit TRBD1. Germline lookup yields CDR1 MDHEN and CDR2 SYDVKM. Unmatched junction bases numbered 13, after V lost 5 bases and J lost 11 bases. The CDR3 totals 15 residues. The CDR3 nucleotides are TGTGCCAGCAGTGAGGACTCGGGACAGGGGGAAGAGCAGTACTTC. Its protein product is CASSEDSGQGEEQYF.

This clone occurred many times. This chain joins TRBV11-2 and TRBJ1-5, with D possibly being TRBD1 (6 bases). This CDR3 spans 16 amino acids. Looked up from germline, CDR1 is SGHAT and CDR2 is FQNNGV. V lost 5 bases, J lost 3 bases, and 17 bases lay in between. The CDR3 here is CASSPRSRGNNQPQHF. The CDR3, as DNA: TGTGCCAGCAGCCCTAGGTCAAGGGGGAACAATCAGCCCCAGCATTTT. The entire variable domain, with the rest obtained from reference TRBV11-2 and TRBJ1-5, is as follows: EAGVAQSPRYKIIEKRQSVAFWCNPISGHATLYWYQQILGQGPKLLIQFQNNGVVDDSQLPKDRFSAERLKGVDSTLKIQPAKLEDSAVYLCASSPRSRGNNQPQHFGDGTRLSIL.

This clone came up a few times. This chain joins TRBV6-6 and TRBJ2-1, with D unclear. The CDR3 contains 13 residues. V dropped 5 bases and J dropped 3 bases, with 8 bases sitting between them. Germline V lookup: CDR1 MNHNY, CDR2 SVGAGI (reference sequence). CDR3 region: CASSTDGYNEQFF. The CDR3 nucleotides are TGTGCCAGCAGTACGGACGGCTACAATGAGCAGTTCTTC.

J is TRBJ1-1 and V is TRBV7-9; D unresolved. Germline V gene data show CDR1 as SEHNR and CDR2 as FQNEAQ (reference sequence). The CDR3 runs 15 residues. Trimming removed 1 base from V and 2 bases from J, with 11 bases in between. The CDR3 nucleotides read TGTGCCAGCAGCTTAGGGATAGGAACCAACACTGAAGCTTTCTTT. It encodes CASSLGIGTNTEAFF.

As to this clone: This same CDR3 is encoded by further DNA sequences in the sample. The CDR3 bases are TGTGCCAGCAGCTCTATTAACACTGAAGCTTTCTTT. Amino acid sequence: CASSSINTEAFF. The genes are TRBV27 and TRBJ1-1; D is uncertain. CDR3 size: 12 residues. V was cut by 6 bases and J by 2 bases, with 7 bases left in between. Per the germline V gene, CDR1 is MNHEY and CDR2 is SMNVEV (reference sequence).

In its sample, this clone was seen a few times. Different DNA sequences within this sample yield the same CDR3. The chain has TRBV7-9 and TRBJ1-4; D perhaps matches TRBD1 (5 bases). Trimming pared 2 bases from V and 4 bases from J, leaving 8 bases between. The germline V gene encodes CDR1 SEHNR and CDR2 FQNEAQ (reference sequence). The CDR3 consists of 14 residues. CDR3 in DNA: TGTGCCAGCAGCTTACAGGGCCTTAATGAAAAACTGTTTTTT. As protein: CASSLQGLNEKLFF.

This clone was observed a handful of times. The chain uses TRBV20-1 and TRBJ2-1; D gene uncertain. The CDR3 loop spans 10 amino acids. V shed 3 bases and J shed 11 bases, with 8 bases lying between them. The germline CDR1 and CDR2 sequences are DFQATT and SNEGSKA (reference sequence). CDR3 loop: CSASYPKQFF. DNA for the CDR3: TGCAGTGCTAGTTATCCGAAGCAGTTCTTC.

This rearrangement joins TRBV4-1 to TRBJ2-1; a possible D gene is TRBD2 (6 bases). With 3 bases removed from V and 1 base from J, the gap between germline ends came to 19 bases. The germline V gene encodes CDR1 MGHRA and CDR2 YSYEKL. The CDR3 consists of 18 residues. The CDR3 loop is CASSQVGTGVGSYNEQFF. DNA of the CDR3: TGCGCCAGCAGCCAGGTTGGGACGGGAGTGGGGTCCTACAATGAGCAGTTCTTC.

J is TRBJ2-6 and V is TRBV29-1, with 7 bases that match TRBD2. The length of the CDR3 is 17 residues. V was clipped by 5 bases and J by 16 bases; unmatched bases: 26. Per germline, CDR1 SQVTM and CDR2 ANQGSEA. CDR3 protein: CSVRQRLAYKSGQRLTF. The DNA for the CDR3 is TGCAGCGTTAGACAACGACTAGCATACAAGTCGGGCCAACGTCTGACTTTC.

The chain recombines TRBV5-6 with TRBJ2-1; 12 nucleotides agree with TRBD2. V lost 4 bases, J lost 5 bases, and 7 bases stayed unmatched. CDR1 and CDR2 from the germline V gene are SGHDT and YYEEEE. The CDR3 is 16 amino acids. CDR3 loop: CASSATGLAGDNEQFF. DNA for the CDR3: TGTGCCAGCAGCGCAACGGGACTAGCGGGTGACAATGAGCAGTTCTTC.

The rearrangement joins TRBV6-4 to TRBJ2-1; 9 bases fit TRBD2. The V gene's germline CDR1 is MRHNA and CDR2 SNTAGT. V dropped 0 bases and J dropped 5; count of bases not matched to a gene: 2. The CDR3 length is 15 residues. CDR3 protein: CASSDSLAGNNEQFF. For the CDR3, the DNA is TGTGCCAGCAGTGACTCCCTAGCGGGGAACAATGAGCAGTTCTTC.

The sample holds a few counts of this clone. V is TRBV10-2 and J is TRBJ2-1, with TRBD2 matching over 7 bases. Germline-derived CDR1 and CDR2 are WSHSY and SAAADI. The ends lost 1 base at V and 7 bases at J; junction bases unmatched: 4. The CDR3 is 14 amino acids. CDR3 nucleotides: TGCGCCAGCAGTGAGTGGACTAGGTCGAATGAGCAGTTCTTC. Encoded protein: CASSEWTRSNEQFF.

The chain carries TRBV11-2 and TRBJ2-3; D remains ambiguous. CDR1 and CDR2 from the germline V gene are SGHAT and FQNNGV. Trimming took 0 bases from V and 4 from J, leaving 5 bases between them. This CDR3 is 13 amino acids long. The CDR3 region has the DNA TGTGCCAGCAGCTTAGATTGGGCAGATACGCAGTATTTT. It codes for CASSLDWADTQYF.

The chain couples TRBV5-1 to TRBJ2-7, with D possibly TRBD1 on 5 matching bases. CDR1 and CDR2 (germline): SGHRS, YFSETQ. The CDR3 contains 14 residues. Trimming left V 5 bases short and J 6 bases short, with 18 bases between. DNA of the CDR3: TGCGCCAGCAGGTACGCGGTGGGGCCGTCCGAGCAGTACTTC. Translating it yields CASRYAVGPSEQYF.

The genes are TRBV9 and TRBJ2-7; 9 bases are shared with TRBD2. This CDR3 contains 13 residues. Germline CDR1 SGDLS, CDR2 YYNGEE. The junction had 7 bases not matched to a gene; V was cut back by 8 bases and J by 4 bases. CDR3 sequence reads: CARKSGRPYEQYF. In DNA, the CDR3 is TGTGCCAGAAAAAGCGGGAGGCCATACGAGCAGTACTTC.

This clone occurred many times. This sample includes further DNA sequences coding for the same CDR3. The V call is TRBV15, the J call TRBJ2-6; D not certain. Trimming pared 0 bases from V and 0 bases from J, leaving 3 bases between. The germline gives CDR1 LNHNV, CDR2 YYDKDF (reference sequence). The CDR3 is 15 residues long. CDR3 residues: CATSRDNSGANVLTF. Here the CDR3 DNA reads TGTGCCACCAGCAGAGATAACTCTGGGGCCAACGTCCTGACTTTC.

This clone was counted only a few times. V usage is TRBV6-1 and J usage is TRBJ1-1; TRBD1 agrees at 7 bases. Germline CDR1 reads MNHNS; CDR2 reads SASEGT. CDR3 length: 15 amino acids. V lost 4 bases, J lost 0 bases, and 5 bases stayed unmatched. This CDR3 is CASSASTGLNTEAFF. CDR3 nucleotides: TGTGCCAGCAGTGCATCGACAGGGTTGAACACTGAAGCTTTCTTT.